This entry features one T cell receptor beta chain sequence. The CDR3 loop spans 12 amino acids. Germline CDR1 SQVTM, CDR2 ANQGSEA. Trimming pared 5 bases from V and 4 bases from J, leaving 11 bases between. The PCR had 60 Vbeta and 13 Jbeta primers. The protocol was immunoSEQ multiplex PCR, while the TCRdb copy is restricted to in-frame clones and leaves out a portion. This table has some 95,000 clones, about 70% appearing once. The sample comes from a study of cytomegalovirus exposure and HLA in healthy donors. This sequence was found in a female donor in good health and CMV-seronegative. The source material was PBMCs. This chain joins TRBV29-1 and TRBJ1-2, with TRBD1 as a possible D gene (6 bases). This chain's CDR3 is CSVSQQGYGYTF. The DNA for the CDR3 is TGCAGCGTTTCACAACAGGGCTATGGCTACACCTTC.